Listed below are T cell receptor beta chains from one sample, sequenced in a study of cytomegalovirus exposure and HLA in healthy donors. This table comes from immunoSEQ multiplex PCR, and its TCRdb copy is limited to in-frame clones, with some not included. Found here are 150,000 to 200,000 clones, around 77% of them singletons; the top ten hold about 2.1%. The sample taken for sequencing was PBMCs. Receptors were obtained from a man between 25 and 39 years old in good health and CMV-seronegative. The CDR3 runs from the conserved cysteine through the conserved F or W. The order of the fields is CDR3 protein, CDR3 DNA, V gene, CDR3 length, D gene, J gene, clone size. A D gene is named only where the DNA matches it firmly. Expanded clones are given a class, and other clones once, few, many or no size at all.

CASSQASAYNEQFF TGTGCCAGCAGTCAAGCTTCAGCCTACAATGAGCAGTTCTTC TRBV2 14 - TRBJ2-1 -
CASMQGGLHQPQHF TGTGCCAGCATGCAGGGCGGCCTCCATCAGCCCCAGCATTTT TRBV6-1 14 - TRBJ1-5 -
CASSEWTSGVRDTQYF TGCGCCAGCAGTGAGTGGACTAGCGGGGTCAGAGATACGCAGTATTTT TRBV10-1 16 TRBD2 TRBJ2-3 -
CSVVGAVLTDTQYF TGCAGCGTTGTCGGCGCGGTCTTAACAGATACGCAGTATTTT TRBV29-1 14 - TRBJ2-3 -
CAWRLTGTGFNQPQHF TGTGCCTGGAGATTAACCGGGACAGGGTTCAATCAGCCCCAGCATTTT TRBV30 16 TRBD1 TRBJ1-5 few
CASSPHPTSSGNTIYF TGTGCCAGCAGCCCTCACCCAACAAGCTCTGGAAACACCATATATTTT TRBV11-2 16 - TRBJ1-3 -
CASSTLEQETQYF TGTGCCAGTAGTACACTAGAACAAGAGACCCAGTACTTC TRBV19 13 - TRBJ2-5 -
CASSISTNEKLFF TGTGCCAGTAGCATTTCAACTAATGAAAAACTGTTTTTT TRBV19 13 - TRBJ1-4 -
CASSAMGGETQYF TGTGCCAGCAGCGCGATGGGGGGGGAGACCCAGTACTTC TRBV5-4 13 TRBD2 TRBJ2-5 -
CASIGTGNNSPLHF TGTGCCAGCATCGGGACAGGGAATAATTCACCCCTCCACTTT TRBV5-6 14 TRBD1 TRBJ1-6 -
CASSWPVGVGYTF TGTGCCAGCAGTTGGCCCGTCGGAGTCGGCTACACCTTC TRBV6-1 13 - TRBJ1-2 -
CASSTPGDTEAFF TGTGCCAGCAGTACTCCGGGGGATACTGAAGCTTTCTTT TRBV6-6 13 - TRBJ1-1 few
CASSEVRGSTEAFF TGTGCCAGCAGTGAAGTCAGGGGTAGTACTGAAGCTTTCTTT TRBV2 14 - TRBJ1-1 -
CASSPLAGEGTDTQYF TGTGCCAGCAGCCCCCTAGCGGGAGAGGGCACAGATACGCAGTATTTT TRBV13 16 TRBD2 TRBJ2-3 -
CASSLDGQSTDTQYF TGTGCCAGCAGCTTAGATGGACAGAGCACAGATACGCAGTATTTT TRBV11-2 15 - TRBJ2-3 few
CASSLQAGGSGWDEQFF TGTGCCAGCAGCTTACAAGCGGGAGGGTCGGGATGGGATGAGCAGTTCTTC TRBV7-2 17 TRBD2 TRBJ2-1 -
CASSLRGRGTEGYTF TGTGCCAGCAGCTTGAGGGGCAGGGGGACGGAAGGCTACACCTTC TRBV5-4 15 TRBD1 TRBJ1-2 once
CASASGQGHTDTQYF TGTGCCAGCGCATCGGGACAGGGGCACACAGATACGCAGTATTTT TRBV6-6 15 TRBD1 TRBJ2-3 -
CATSRAGTGGPGYTF TGTGCCACCAGCAGAGCCGGGACAGGGGGGCCTGGCTACACCTTC TRBV15 15 TRBD1 TRBJ1-2 -
CASSEASGETYEQYF TGTGCCAGCAGTGAAGCGTCAGGGGAAACCTACGAGCAGTACTTC TRBV6-1 15 - TRBJ2-7 -
CASSYFTGVNTGELFF TGTGCCAGCAGCTACTTCACCGGGGTGAACACCGGGGAGCTGTTTTTT TRBV7-6 16 - TRBJ2-2 -
CSGTSGSRGTDTQYF TGCAGCGGGACTAGCGGGAGCCGGGGCACAGATACGCAGTATTTT TRBV29-1 15 TRBD2 TRBJ2-3 -
CASSVREGTGELFF TGTGCCAGCTCTGTCCGGGAGGGGACCGGGGAGCTGTTTTTT TRBV2 14 TRBD2 TRBJ2-2 -
CAAPPGGAHEQYF TGTGCTGCCCCGCCGGGAGGGGCTCACGAGCAGTACTTC TRBV12-5 13 TRBD2 TRBJ2-7 -
CASSEGSGQGTYEQYF TGTGCCAGCAGTGAAGGGTCTGGACAGGGAACCTACGAGCAGTACTTC TRBV6-1 16 TRBD1 TRBJ2-7 -
CASSERDTQYF TGTGCCAGCAGTGAGAGGGATACGCAGTATTTT TRBV6-1 11 - TRBJ2-3 -
CASSGDRNYGYTF TGTGCCAGCAGTGGAGACAGAAACTATGGCTACACCTTC TRBV6-1 13 - TRBJ1-2 -
CASRPGQGSYEQYF TGTGCCAGCAGGCCGGGACAGGGCTCCTACGAGCAGTACTTC TRBV28 14 TRBD1 TRBJ2-7 -
CATSEQGSYSNQPQHF TGTGCCACCTCGGAACAGGGGTCATATAGCAATCAGCCCCAGCATTTT TRBV28 16 TRBD1 TRBJ1-5 once
CASSIAVTNTGELFF TGCGCCAGCAGCATAGCGGTTACGAACACCGGGGAGCTGTTTTTT TRBV5-1 15 - TRBJ2-2 -
CASSPDSEIGYTF TGTGCCAGCAGTCCGGACAGTGAAATTGGCTACACCTTC TRBV28 13 - TRBJ1-2 -
CASSLRDLPTQYF TGTGCCAGCAGCCTAAGGGACTTGCCTACGCAGTATTTT TRBV7-9 13 - TRBJ2-3 -
CASALGTTGTGANVLTF TGTGCCAGTGCCTTGGGGACGACAGGGACTGGGGCCAACGTCCTGACTTTC TRBV14 17 TRBD1 TRBJ2-6 few
CASSVPTGAPYEQYF TGTGCCAGCAGTGTTCCGACAGGGGCCCCCTACGAGCAGTACTTC TRBV6-1 15 TRBD1 TRBJ2-7 -
CASSASGKGSYNEQFF TGTGCCAGCAGCGCTAGCGGGAAGGGCTCCTACAATGAGCAGTTCTTC TRBV4-2 16 TRBD2 TRBJ2-1 -
CASSPTTGTTEAFF TGTGCCAGCTCACCAACGACAGGGACCACTGAAGCTTTCTTT TRBV18 14 TRBD1 TRBJ1-1 -
CAISRDTSSYEQYF TGTGCCATCAGCCGGGACACGAGCTCCTACGAGCAGTACTTC TRBV10-3 14 - TRBJ2-7 -
CASSSHSGSSYNEQFF TGTGCCAGCAGCTCACATAGCGGGAGCTCCTACAATGAGCAGTTCTTC TRBV11-2 16 TRBD2 TRBJ2-1 few
CASSSTKDRYGYTF TGTGCCAGCAGCTCTACAAAGGACAGATATGGCTACACCTTC TRBV5-5 14 - TRBJ1-2 -
CASSYVRVGETQYF TGTGCCAGCAGTTACGTCAGGGTGGGGGAGACCCAGTACTTC TRBV6-5 14 - TRBJ2-5 -
CASSLGGHRDRGWNTEAFF TGTGCCAGCAGTTTGGGGGGGCACCGGGACAGGGGTTGGAACACTGAAGCTTTCTTT TRBV28 19 TRBD1 TRBJ1-1 -
CASSQEPGRAMETQYF TGTGCCAGCAGCCAAGAGCCGGGGAGGGCCATGGAGACCCAGTACTTC TRBV4-2 16 TRBD2 TRBJ2-5 -
CASSRRGHNEQFF TGTGCCAGCAGCCGGCGGGGGCACAATGAGCAGTTCTTC TRBV11-3 13 - TRBJ2-1 -
CASSQEMASNEKLFF TGTGCCAGCAGCCAAGAGATGGCCTCCAATGAAAAACTGTTTTTT TRBV4-2 15 - TRBJ1-4 -
CASSVGARLNTEAFF TGTGCCAGCAGCGTAGGCGCGAGGCTGAACACTGAAGCTTTCTTT TRBV9 15 - TRBJ1-1 -
CSVATAGNTIYF TGCAGCGTTGCTACAGCTGGAAACACCATATATTTT TRBV29-1 12 - TRBJ1-3 -
CASSENYFGREDGYTF TGTGCCAGCAGCGAAAATTACTTCGGCAGGGAGGACGGCTACACCTTC TRBV7-3 16 - TRBJ1-2 -
CASSSQGFTDTQYF TGCGCCAGCAGCTCACAGGGGTTTACAGATACGCAGTATTTT TRBV5-1 14 TRBD1 TRBJ2-3 -
CASSPSTSANTGELFF TGCGCCAGCAGCCCCTCGACTAGCGCGAACACCGGGGAGCTGTTTTTT TRBV5-1 16 TRBD2 TRBJ2-2 -
CASSLTIDQPQHF TGTGCCAGCAGCCTCACTATCGATCAGCCCCAGCATTTT TRBV6-5 13 - TRBJ1-5 few
CASSAGTGVPQPQHF TGTGCCAGCAGTGCCGGGACAGGGGTCCCTCAGCCCCAGCATTTT TRBV2 15 TRBD1 TRBJ1-5 few
CASSVTGGYEQYF TGTGCCAGCAGCGTGACAGGGGGGTACGAGCAGTACTTC TRBV9 13 TRBD1 TRBJ2-7 -
CAGMLQGPYNEQFF TGTGCCGGCATGTTGCAGGGTCCCTACAATGAGCAGTTCTTC TRBV2 14 - TRBJ2-1 -